This TCR beta chain originates from a study of T cells after somatic rescue of genetic block (dated by TCRdb to 2020 to 2021). About the investigation overall: The study assessed how robust, over the long term, a T-cell system was when the system had developed through somatic rescue of a genetic block in T-cell development.

Taken from the germline V gene, the CDR1 and CDR2 loops are MNHEY and SVGAGI. The cysteine opens and the phenylalanine closes a CDR3 of 15 amino acids. The sequence is cut down to CDR3 DNA, 45 bases in frame from base 1. V lost 6 bases and J lost 4 bases, and the count of bases not matched to a germline gene is 6. Comment on this clone: There is no known antigen for this receptor. Nothing much larger sits one base from this clone, and base qualities are not available.

To prepare the library, the immunoSEQ multiplex PCR assay was applied. TCRdb provides this immuneACCESS table in a form limited to in-frame rearrangements. Some clones are lacking; in checked studies, under half of them reflect an unresolved V gene, and why the rest are absent is not known. The sample table holds 9,500 to 15,000 clones, of which around 72% were seen once. The top ten constitute 15% to 20% of the sample. The material sequenced was peripheral blood mononuclear cells (PBMCs). Here the chain combines TRBV6-5 and TRBJ1-5; 10 junctional bases match TRBD1. This receptor was identified in a boy younger than 18. DNA sequence: TGTGCCAGCAGCGCCGGGACAGGGGCTAATCAGCCCCAGCATTTT. The encoded protein is CASSAGTGANQPQHF.